This TCR beta chain stems from a study of blood T cell repertoires in COVID-19. Across the study: The analysed material was cDNA or gDNA that came from T cells, B-cell-depleted T cells, or PBMCs.

This clone was observed a few times. The CDR3 has 14 residues. The V gene lost 4 bases and the J gene lost 5 bases, with 14 bases spanning the gap. CDR1 MNHEY and CDR2 SMNVEV come from the germline V gene (reference sequence). Researchers sorted participants into cohorts using their self-reported clinical history. Two negative PCRs, clearance, or symptom resolution characterized the recovered Cohort 3 donors. In the original processing: By means of reference gene primer amplification, nucleated cell counts were estimated. TCRdb's table, derived via immunoSEQ multiplex PCR, lists solely in-frame clones and lacks some. V, J and clone size reflect that table, while D and trimming were determined from the DNA. The sample yields 190,000 or so clones, roughly 80% seen once.

The chain carries TRBV27 and TRBJ2-5; TRBD1 is a possible D gene (6 bases). This clonotype was obtained from a man aged 35-49 years who had recovered from COVID-19. Sequencing was done on a sample of PBMCs or T cells enriched from blood (not recorded which). The CDR3 DNA reads as TGTGCCAGCAGTTCGCAGGGGCCTGGGGAGACCCAGTACTTC. Its protein product is CASSSQGPGETQYF.